This T cell receptor beta chain comes out of a study of T cells in Graves' hyperthyroidism and ophthalmopathy. Using RNA transcripts as the source, TCR beta CDR3 regions were amplified. A set of HTBI primers served as the primers for a first-round RT-PCR of the TCR CDR3. TCRdb independently ran MiXCR on the multiplex PCR reads; one entry per CDR3 protein. Of 340,000 or so distinct CDR3 sequences in the sample, roughly 17% are singletons; the top ten hold around 35%. In this sample, this clonotype turned up many times. Any patient presenting with uncontrolled infection, other autoimmune disease, pregnancy or lactation was left out. Based on clinical symptoms, serum thyroxine and TRAb, thyroid ultrasound and orbital computed tomography, diagnoses were reached. V was cut by 6 bases and J by 8 bases, with 14 bases left in between. From germline, CDR1 is SNHLY and CDR2 FYNNEI. The CDR3 consists of 13 residues.

Input material: blood. This clonotype originated in a man under 40 with Graves' hyperthyroidism. The chain uses TRBV2 and TRBJ2-1; D ambiguous. Written as DNA, the CDR3 is TGTGCCAGCAGGGAGTCTGGTGTGGATGAGCAGTTCTTC. This codes for CASRESGVDEQFF.